The present TCR beta chain was sequenced within a study of T cell repertoires in cytomegalovirus infection. The V gene's germline CDR1 is DFQATT and CDR2 SNEGSKA (reference sequence). Deletions cut 7 bases from V and 5 bases from J, with 20 bases between. The CDR3 spans 14 residues. In TCRdb, the reads were re-called with MiXCR into one record per CDR3 protein. The data contain fewer than 650,000 distinct CDR3 sequences, approximately 40% of them singletons. About this clonotype itself: Its antigen remains unknown.

The sequence derives from a human donor in good health (CMV status not recorded). Some clones in this sample may be carry-over from other donors' samples. Sequencing used cultured PBMCs, obtained from culture after CMV antigen stimulation. The chain carries TRBV20-1 and TRBJ2-5, with D perhaps matching TRBD1 (6 bases). The CDR3 DNA follows: TGCAGTGTCTCTCGGCCTACAGGGACGGAGACCCAGTACTTC. Translating it yields CSVSRPTGTETQYF.